This is a list of T cell receptor beta chains from one sample in a study of blood T cell repertoires in COVID-19. Produced via immunoSEQ multiplex PCR; TCRdb's table is partial and in-frame only. The table lists 100,000 to 150,000 clones, about 70% of them singletons. Sequenced input: peripheral blood. These receptors came from an elderly man with COVID-19, enrolled during active disease. The CDR3 runs from the conserved cysteine through the conserved F or W. The D gene is left open where the match is weak. The size field is filled for only some rows; it gives once, few, many or a size class.

>NA|TRBJ2-3|TRBD1|TRBV7-2
TGTGCCAGCAGCTTACCGGGACAGGGGGCGGCAGATACGCAGTATTTT
CASSLPGQGAADTQYF
>NA|TRBJ2-2|TRBD1|TRBV4-1
TGCGCCAGCAGCCAAGATGACAGGGGAAACACCGGGGAGCTGTTTTTT
CASSQDDRGNTGELFF
>NA|TRBJ2-7|NA|TRBV29-1
TGCAGCGTCCGCGGCGGGAAATCCTACGAGCAGTACTTC
CSVRGGKSYEQYF
>NA|TRBJ1-1|NA|TRBV5-5
TGTGCCAGCAGCCAATATCGCCCCGGACAGCCAGAAGCTTTCTTT
CASSQYRPGQPEAFF
>NA|TRBJ1-5|TRBD1|TRBV7-8
TGTGCCAGCAGCGCCGGACAGGGGGCTAGACAGCCCCAGCATTTT
CASSAGQGARQPQHF
>NA|TRBJ2-3|TRBD2|TRBV6-4
TGTGCCAGCAGTGACTCGGCTAGCGGGAACACAGATACGCAGTATTTT
CASSDSASGNTDTQYF
>NA|TRBJ2-7|NA|TRBV28
TGTGCCAGCAGTTCCCCAGCCACAGGGACCTACGAGCAGTACTTC
CASSSPATGTYEQYF
>NA|TRBJ2-5|TRBD1|TRBV27
TGTGCCAGCAGTAGCCCCAGGGGGCTCGAGACCCAGTACTTC
CASSSPRGLETQYF
>NA|TRBJ2-3|TRBD2|TRBV6-2/TRBV6-3
TGTGCCAGCAGTTACTCGGTCGAGGCGGGGGACTTTACGCAGTATTTT
CASSYSVEAGDFTQYF
>NA|TRBJ1-6|NA|TRBV2
TGTGCCAGCAGGACTCTCGGCAGCGCAAATTCACCCCTCCACTTT
CASRTLGSANSPLHF
>NA|TRBJ1-2|TRBD1|TRBV2
TGTGCCAGCAGTCTTCAGGGGGTGGAAATCGCCTTC
CASSLQGVEIAF
>NA|TRBJ1-1|NA|TRBV6-1
TGTGCCAGCAGTTTGACACTGAACACTGAAGTTTTCTTT
CASSLTLNTEVFF
>NA|TRBJ1-1|TRBD1|TRBV2
TGTGCCAGCAGCTCGGGACAGGGTGTCACTGAAGCTTTCTTT
CASSSGQGVTEAFF
>once|TRBJ1-1|NA|TRBV29-1
TGCAGCGTTGAATGGTCGGGGGACACTGAAGCTTTCTTT
CSVEWSGDTEAFF
>NA|TRBJ1-4|NA|TRBV13
TGTGCCAGCAGCAACCAGGGTTCGATTAGAGAAAAACTGTTTTTT
CASSNQGSIREKLFF
>NA|TRBJ1-2|NA|TRBV6-1
TGTGCCAGCAGTGAAGCACAGGGCTTTGCCTATGGCTACACCTTC
CASSEAQGFAYGYTF
>NA|TRBJ2-1|TRBD2|TRBV4-3
TGCGCCAGCAGTGATAGCGGGGGGGTCGGGAATGAGCAGTTCTTC
CASSDSGGVGNEQFF
>NA|TRBJ2-1|NA|TRBV6-2/TRBV6-3
TGTGCCAGCAGTTGGCTGCACAATGAGCAGTTCTTC
CASSWLHNEQFF
>once|TRBJ2-3|NA|TRBV7-2
TGTGCCAGCAGCCCAAGGACTACACTCGGCACAGATACGCAGTATTTT
CASSPRTTLGTDTQYF
>NA|TRBJ2-5|TRBD2|TRBV7-9
TGTGCCAGCAGCTTCGCGGGAGACGAGACCCAGTACTTC
CASSFAGDETQYF
>NA|TRBJ1-1|NA|TRBV13
TGTGCCAGCAGCTCGGGGGGATATACTGAAGCTTTCTTT
CASSSGGYTEAFF
>once|TRBJ1-1|TRBD1|TRBV5-1
TGCGCCAGCAGCTTTGGACCAGGGGGCAGCACTGAAGCTTTCTTT
CASSFGPGGSTEAFF